The following is a T cell receptor beta chain sequence with its context. Its matching antigen is unknown. The data were obtained in a study of a mutant IDH1 vaccine in newly diagnosed glioma. Study in general: The earlier regimen, radiotherapy, temozolomide, or both, was most often both. Points from the study as a whole: Pseudoprogression seemed unrelated to changes in top peripheral T cell clonotypes.

Method: immunoSEQ multiplex PCR; TCRdb's copy keeps in-frame clones and lacks some. This table has tens of thousands of clones, approximately 81% appearing once. Trimming pared 1 base from V and 4 bases from J, leaving 7 bases between. Germline V gene data show CDR1 as MNHNS and CDR2 as SASEGT. The CDR3 loop spans 13 amino acids. Time point: week 35, safety follow-up. A single vaccine dose contained 300 ug of mutant IDH1 20-mer peptide, and topical imiquimod was used with it. Vaccination of patients was performed eight times, in weeks 1, 3, 5, 7, 11, 15, 19 and 23. This specimen consisted of PBMCs, obtained from a glioma patient whose treatment included an IDH1 peptide vaccine. This rearrangement joins TRBV6-1 to TRBJ1-2, with D hard to call. This TCR came from a man aged 25-45 years with glioma. CDR3 sequence reads: CASSEEGFYGYTF. In nucleotides, the CDR3 is TGTGCCAGCAGTGAAGAAGGATTCTATGGCTACACCTTC.